This T cell receptor (beta chain) was observed in a study of blood T cell repertoires in COVID-19. Study context: Acute-phase and convalescent COVID-19 samples originated in the United States, Italy and Spain. T cells, B-cell-depleted T cells, or PBMCs provided the cDNA or gDNA that served as material.

Germline CDR1 SEHNR, CDR2 FQNEAQ (reference sequence). V was clipped by 6 bases and J by 8 bases, with 22 bases between them. This CDR3 is built from 16 residues. Methods used by the authors: Quantification of nucleated cells was approximated via reference gene primer amplification. Produced via immunoSEQ multiplex PCR; TCRdb's table is partial and in-frame only. The DNA gave D and trimming, while V, J and clone size come from that table. The data show over 200,000 clones, about 83% seen once. Seattle-derived patients entered the study during active infection and were followed longitudinally. The sample was peripheral blood. The chain employs TRBV7-9 and TRBJ1-4; D remains unclear. This TCR came from a woman aged 25 to 39 with COVID-19, enrolled during active disease. CDR3 sequence: CASSQVAGRLGEKLFF. The CDR3, as DNA: TGTGCCAGCAGTCAAGTTGCGGGCCGACTTGGGGAAAAACTGTTTTTT.